These 24 T cell receptor beta chains were sequenced from one sample in a study of blood T cell repertoires in COVID-19. TCRdb's copy holds only in-frame clones and misses some; the assay was immunoSEQ multiplex PCR. There are more than 250,000 clones in the sample; 83% occur only once, and over 4.5% lies in the top ten. The sequencing sample was made of peripheral blood. The receptor set was obtained from a man aged 60 to 69 who had recovered from COVID-19.

This clone has only a few counts. V usage is TRBV6-5 and J usage is TRBJ1-1; D remains ambiguous. This CDR3 is 15 amino acids long. The germline gives CDR1 MNHEY, CDR2 SVGAGI. V was trimmed by 2 bases and J by 0 bases, leaving 10 bases between them. The CDR3, as DNA: TGTGCCAGCAGTTACGGCGGGCTAGTGAACACTGAAGCTTTCTTT. Translation: CASSYGGLVNTEAFF.

The chain employs TRBV5-1 and TRBJ2-7; D perhaps matches TRBD1 (5 bases). The V and J ends lost 4 bases and 7 bases respectively, with 21 bases between them. CDR1 is SGHRS and CDR2 is YFSETQ in the germline V gene. The CDR3 sequence is 15 residues long. CDR3 region: CASSTAQGWNGEQYF. Here the CDR3 DNA reads TGCGCCAGCAGCACAGCCCAGGGCTGGAATGGAGAGCAGTACTTC.

The chain joins TRBV7-2 to TRBJ2-4; 7 bases fit TRBD1. This CDR3 comprises 15 residues. CDR1 and CDR2 from the germline V gene are SGHTA and FQGNSA. Trimming took 5 bases from V and 5 from J; bases not matched to a gene: 9. The CDR3 loop reads CASSVPGQTENIQYF. In DNA form, the CDR3 reads TGTGCCAGCAGCGTTCCGGGACAGACCGAAAACATTCAGTACTTC.

The table lists this clone with a count of one. The V and J genes are TRBV7-2 and TRBJ1-4, with D perhaps matching TRBD1 (6 bases). CDR1 SGHTA and CDR2 FQGNSA come from the germline V gene. CDR3 length equals 15 residues. Between the trimmed V and J ends, which lost 4 bases and 6 bases, there was a span of 15 bases. The CDR3 nucleotides read TGTGCCAGCAGCTCCCGCCCACAGGGTTATGAAAAACTGTTTTTT. Amino acid sequence: CASSSRPQGYEKLFF. The full variable domain, rest sourced from reference TRBV7-2 and TRBJ1-4, is GAGVSQSPSNKVTEKGKDVELRCDPISGHTALYWYRQSLGQGLEFLIYFQGNSAPDKSGLPSDRFSAERTGGSVSTLTIQRTQQEDSAVYLCASSSRPQGYEKLFFGSGTQLSVL.

This clone has just a few counts. The chain is built from TRBV20-1 and TRBJ1-2; D gene ambiguous. CDR1 DFQATT and CDR2 SNEGSKA come from the germline V gene (reference sequence). V lost 3 bases, J lost 7 bases, and 15 bases lay in between. This CDR3 is 13 amino acids long. The CDR3 reads CSASLVVGGGYTF. CDR3 coding DNA: TGCAGTGCTAGTCTGGTGGTAGGCGGTGGCTACACCTTC.

CDR3 sequence: CASRGEALAGNEQFF. In DNA form, the CDR3 reads TGTGCCAGCAGGGGGGAGGCTCTAGCGGGGAATGAGCAGTTCTTC. V usage is TRBV2 and J usage is TRBJ2-1, with TRBD2 identical over 9 bases. The CDR3 consists of 15 residues. Germline loops: CDR1 SNHLY, CDR2 FYNNEI. Germline trimming cut 6 bases from V and 7 bases from J; bases unmatched to any gene: 10.

The J gene is TRBJ2-2, the V gene TRBV25-1, with 7 nucleotides matching TRBD2. The CDR3 loop spans 16 amino acids. Germline values: CDR1 MGHDK, CDR2 SYGVNS. V lost 4 bases to trimming and J lost 4 bases; unmatched junction nucleotides: 9. The CDR3 protein is CASSGQTSARTGELFF. CDR3 nucleotide sequence: TGTGCCAGCAGTGGCCAAACTAGCGCACGCACCGGGGAGCTGTTTTTT.

The V and J genes are TRBV6-5 and TRBJ2-2; 11 nucleotides agree with TRBD2. Trimming cost V 10 bases and J 2 bases; bases outside gene matches: 3. The CDR3 has 14 residues. Germline CDR1 is MNHEY and CDR2 is SVGAGI. The CDR3 here is CAIGTSGNTGELFF. In nucleotides, the CDR3 is TGTGCCATCGGGACTAGCGGCAACACCGGGGAGCTGTTTTTT.

The chain couples TRBV6-5 to TRBJ1-5, with D tentatively TRBD1 (6 bases). The germline V and J ends were trimmed by 4 bases and 1 base, with 14 bases remaining between them. This CDR3 is 16 amino acids long. Germline CDR1 MNHEY, CDR2 SVGAGI. CDR3 bases: TGTGCCAGCAGTTTGGGGGCCCTCGGAAGCAATCAGCCCCAGCATTTT. Translation gives CASSLGALGSNQPQHF.

CDR3 nucleotides: TGTGCCAGCAGTTTCTGGGGCTTGAACACTGAAGCTTTCTTT. Amino acids: CASSFWGLNTEAFF. This chain connects TRBV27 to TRBJ1-1, with D maybe TRBD1 (5 bases). CDR1 is MNHEY, CDR2 SMNVEV, per germline (reference sequence). This CDR3 is built from 14 residues. Trimming removed 3 bases at V and 0 bases at J, with 8 bases between.

J is TRBJ1-6 and V is TRBV25-1, with 10 bases that match TRBD1. In germline, CDR1 is MGHDK, CDR2 SYGVNS. V shed 3 bases and J 10 bases; nucleotides not matched to a gene: 6. This CDR3 contains 15 residues. The CDR3 reads CASSEMGGQGSPLHF. The CDR3 DNA reads TGTGCCAGCAGTGAGATGGGGGGACAGGGGTCACCCCTCCACTTT.

The CDR3 nucleotides read TGTGCCAGCAGAATTGACAGCAAAGAGACCCAGTACTTC. It translates to CASRIDSKETQYF. The gene calls are TRBV12-3 or TRBV12-4 and TRBJ2-5, with D perhaps matching TRBD1 (5 bases). Deletions cut 6 bases from V and 3 bases from J, with 11 bases between. CDR3 length equals 13 residues.

This clone was seen only a few times. V usage is TRBV6-5 and J usage is TRBJ1-5; D unclear. The V gene's germline CDR1 is MNHEY and CDR2 SVGAGI. Trimming shortened V by 6 bases and J by 4 bases, and 13 bases separated the two germline ends. The CDR3 loop spans 14 amino acids. CDR3 loop: CASRDYTGNQPQHF. For the CDR3, the DNA is TGTGCCAGCAGAGATTACACGGGGAATCAGCCCCAGCATTTT.

This chain joins TRBV7-9 and TRBJ2-3; maybe TRBD2 (7 bases). Per the germline V gene, CDR1 is SEHNR and CDR2 is FQNEAQ (reference sequence). The CDR3 is 17 residues long. Trimming removed 4 bases from V and 5 bases from J, with 22 bases in between. CDR3 sequence (DNA): TGTGCCAGCAGCTCCCCGGGGGCGGGAGCCGTGAAAGATACGCAGTATTTT. This translates into CASSSPGAGAVKDTQYF.

The V and J genes are TRBV6-5 and TRBJ1-6; 9 bases are a match to TRBD1. V shed 0 bases, J shed 8 bases, and the junction held 2 bases outside the gene matches. Germline values: CDR1 MNHEY, CDR2 SVGAGI. The CDR3 spans 15 residues. CDR3 loop: CASSYSRTGDSPLHF. CDR3 nucleotide sequence: TGTGCCAGCAGTTACTCGAGGACAGGGGATTCACCCCTCCACTTT.

The V call is TRBV29-1, the J call TRBJ2-1; weak D call: TRBD2 (6 bases). The length of the CDR3 is 14 residues. Germline V gene data show CDR1 as SQVTM and CDR2 as ANQGSEA. The germline V and J ends were trimmed by 6 bases and 3 bases, with 15 bases remaining between them. CDR3 sequence reads: CSVPRVGGYNEQFF. The DNA of the CDR3 is TGCAGCGTCCCCAGGGTGGGGGGCTACAATGAGCAGTTCTTC.

The gene calls are TRBV18 and TRBJ1-1, with a possible D match to TRBD1 (5 bases). V lost 3 bases and J 6 bases, leaving 11 bases between the germline ends. The length of the CDR3 is 13 residues. From germline, CDR1 is KGHSH and CDR2 LQKENI. The CDR3 DNA reads as TGTGCCAGCTCACCGGGGACTTCACCTGAAGCTTTCTTT. This codes for CASSPGTSPEAFF.

The CDR3 sequence is CASSLRTGDEQFF. As DNA, the CDR3 is TGTGCCAGCAGTTTAAGGACAGGCGATGAGCAGTTCTTC. This chain connects TRBV12-3 or TRBV12-4 to TRBJ2-1, with 7 nucleotides matching TRBD1. This CDR3 is built from 13 residues. The V and J ends lost 2 bases and 8 bases, in that order; junction bases with no gene match: 3.

The chain couples TRBV4-1 to TRBJ2-7; 9 nucleotides align to TRBD2. V gave up 0 bases and J gave up 4 bases; unmatched junction bases: 7. This CDR3 spans 16 amino acids. The V gene's germline CDR1 is MGHRA and CDR2 YSYEKL. The CDR3 sequence: CASSQDGLAGIYEQYF. The CDR3 DNA sequence: TGCGCCAGCAGCCAAGACGGGCTAGCGGGGATTTACGAGCAGTACTTC.

The V gene is TRBV6-5, the J gene TRBJ1-4, with D possibly TRBD1 on 5 matching bases. CDR3 length equals 15 residues. Deletions cut 2 bases from V and 4 bases from J, with 11 bases between. Germline CDR1 MNHEY, CDR2 SVGAGI. CDR3 region: CASSYTWGGNEKLFF. CDR3 DNA sequence: TGTGCCAGCAGTTACACCTGGGGCGGTAATGAAAAACTGTTTTTT.

The chain recombines TRBV9 with TRBJ2-7; D might be TRBD1 (7 bases). V was pared by 0 bases and J by 0 bases, with 13 bases between. From germline, CDR1 is SGDLS and CDR2 YYNGEE. This CDR3 comprises 16 residues. The CDR3 DNA sequence: TGTGCCAGCAGCGTAGGCTGGGGGGACAGCTCCTACGAGCAGTACTTC. Amino acids: CASSVGWGDSSYEQYF.

This clone was detected once. The genes are TRBV3-1 (or the pseudogene TRBV3-2) and TRBJ2-3, with D perhaps matching TRBD1 (7 bases). The CDR3 is 20 residues long. Trimming pared 1 base from V and 6 bases from J, leaving 29 bases between. In germline, CDR1 is LGHDT, CDR2 YNNKEL (reference sequence). The CDR3 reads CASSQVRLGQVFGVRDTQYF. Here the CDR3 DNA reads TGTGCCAGCAGCCAAGTCAGACTAGGACAGGTCTTCGGTGTCCGGGATACGCAGTATTTT.

The chain joins TRBV2 to TRBJ1-5; TRBD1 matches at 7 bases. V shed 0 bases and J 0 bases; nucleotides not matched to a gene: 5. Germline assignment: CDR1 SNHLY and CDR2 FYNNEI. CDR3 length: 17 residues. The CDR3 DNA reads TGTGCCAGCAGTGAAGCCGGGACAGCGAATAGCAATCAGCCCCAGCATTTT. It specifies CASSEAGTANSNQPQHF.

This sequence joins TRBV24-1 and TRBJ2-1; D is perhaps TRBD1 (8 bases). CDR1 is KGHDR, CDR2 SFDVKD, per germline. The V end was cut by 3 bases, the J end by 4 bases, with 30 bases between. This CDR3 is 21 amino acids long. CDR3: CATSDRAGTGDRLAKYNEQFF. The CDR3 region has the DNA TGTGCCACCAGTGATAGGGCCGGGACAGGTGATAGACTAGCTAAGTACAATGAGCAGTTCTTC.